Described below is a single T cell receptor (beta chain) sequence and its context. Its binding antigen is unknown. No base qualities exist here, and no much larger clone lies one base off it. The data originate from a study of blood T cells in healthy people across ages (dated by TCRdb to about 2015). Regarding the study in general: In model experiments, template switching captured roughly one uniquely barcoded TCR beta cDNA molecule for every two T cells. Age-related changes in TCR beta repertoire diversity were measured in the study by deep sequencing normalized with unique cDNA molecular identifiers. Four age groups were formed from the donors: young (average about 16 years), middle-aged (approximately 41), aged (around 68) and long-lived (approximately 78). Donors of different ages were randomly distributed across sequencing lanes to avoid experimental bias. The study analyzed two additional independent replicas of 1 million unique cDNA reads from the same blood draw for two donors, one aged 18 to 29 and one aged 80 or older. The paper as a whole reports these results and caveats: As age increased, observed TCR beta diversity per million T cells dropped in a roughly linear way, and a significant reduction was already evident by age 40. Because donor CMV infection status was unknown, age-related changes in expanded clonotypes were potentially confounded. Because profiling used bulk unsorted PBMCs, naive and antigen-experienced compartments could not be compared conclusively. The long-lived group showed more naive CD4+ T cells, fewer expanded clones and increased TCR diversity than the aged group, suggesting age selection. Total diversity estimates from one million sequenced T cells were considered lower bounds and underestimates. Observed TCR beta diversity correlated strongly with the percentage of naive T cells measured by flow cytometry.

Library method: 5' RACE. The sequencer listed for this sample is Illumina HiSeq 2500. A second PCR of about 6 to 11 cycles was run with a J-beta primer mix and a sample-barcoded 5' primer. A unique molecular identifier was introduced onto each TCR beta cDNA molecule by a template-switch 5' adaptor carrying 12 random nucleotides. Each sample yielded at least 3 million CDR3-containing paired-end reads. All of the RNA was converted into first-strand cDNA using the Mint cDNA synthesis kit, with a TRBC-specific oligonucleotide serving as the primer. Following uracil-DNA glycosylase treatment, a first 18-cycle PCR with universal primers M1SS and BC2_uni_R was performed on all cDNA. Per the source publication's procedure: For normalization, 1 million high-quality reads were randomly selected from each sample, with every read carrying a distinct molecular identifier. Reads sharing molecular identifiers were discarded rather than binned into consensus sequences. MiTCR, with a Q25 quality threshold and the strictest error-elimination algorithm, was used for CDR3 identification, clonotype clustering and error correction. Lower-bound total TCR beta diversity was estimated with a nonparametric unseen species model using Euler transformation. Starting from the raw public reads, TCRdb applied fastp trimming at Q25, assembled clones with MiXCR and retained in-frame beta chains. Each CDR3 protein gets just one entry, which takes the most common genes and DNA from the rows behind it. The V and J calls were not made by the authors but by TCRdb's processing. The sample table contains fewer than 700,000 distinct CDR3 sequences; only one count was recorded for around 50% of them. Of the sample, about 22% falls within the top ten clones.

Systemically healthy Caucasian individuals from Russia, roughly 40 in total and aged roughly 6 to 100 years, were included as donors. Each donor gave 8 to 10 milliliters of peripheral blood, drawn into EDTA-treated Vacutainer tubes. Ficoll-Paque density-gradient centrifugation was used to isolate PBMCs, with at least 7 million per sample. Total RNA, at least 5 micrograms per sample, was extracted from PBMCs with Trizol reagent. For every donor, flow cytometry on a PBMC aliquot measured the percentage of naive CD45RAhigh/CD27high T cells. Sequences SNHLY (CDR1) and FYNNEI (CDR2) are obtained from the germline V gene. The CDR3 goes from the cysteine to the phenylalanine over 12 residues. The retained sequence is limited to the CDR3, 36 bases, with the frame set at the first base. A distance of 11 bases separates the germline ends of V and J, which lose 7 bases and 5 bases respectively.

Material: blood. The sequence was collected from an elderly man in good health. The chain employs TRBV2 and TRBJ1-2, with the D gene not confidently named. The CDR3 is CASNGNLYGYTF. The sequence in DNA is TGTGCCAGCAACGGAAACCTGTATGGCTACACCTTC.